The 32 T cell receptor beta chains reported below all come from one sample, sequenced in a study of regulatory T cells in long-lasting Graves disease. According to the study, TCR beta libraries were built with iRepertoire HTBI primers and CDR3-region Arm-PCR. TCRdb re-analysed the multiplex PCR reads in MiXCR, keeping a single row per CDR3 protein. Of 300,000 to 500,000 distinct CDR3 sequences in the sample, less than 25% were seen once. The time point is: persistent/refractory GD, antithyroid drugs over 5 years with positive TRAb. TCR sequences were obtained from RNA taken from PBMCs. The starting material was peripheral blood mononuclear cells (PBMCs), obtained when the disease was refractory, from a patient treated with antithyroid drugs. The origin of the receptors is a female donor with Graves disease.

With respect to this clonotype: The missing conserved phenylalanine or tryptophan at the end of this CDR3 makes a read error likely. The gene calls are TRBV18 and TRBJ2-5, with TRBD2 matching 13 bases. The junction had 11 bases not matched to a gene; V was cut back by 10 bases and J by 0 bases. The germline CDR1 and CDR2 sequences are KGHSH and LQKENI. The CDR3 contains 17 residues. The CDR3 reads CATQGLAGVMNQETQYS. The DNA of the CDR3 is TGTGCCACGCAAGGACTAGCGGGGGTCATGAACCAAGAGACCCAGTACTCC.

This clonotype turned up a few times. The CDR3 region has the DNA TGTGCCACCGTACAGGGGAACACCGGGGAGCTGTTTTTT. Translation: CATVQGNTGELFF. The rearrangement links TRBV28 to TRBJ2-2; perhaps TRBD1 as D (6 bases). The CDR3 totals 13 residues. CDR1 and CDR2 from the germline V gene are MDHEN and SYDVKM. Trimming removed 10 bases at V and 1 base at J, with 10 bases between.

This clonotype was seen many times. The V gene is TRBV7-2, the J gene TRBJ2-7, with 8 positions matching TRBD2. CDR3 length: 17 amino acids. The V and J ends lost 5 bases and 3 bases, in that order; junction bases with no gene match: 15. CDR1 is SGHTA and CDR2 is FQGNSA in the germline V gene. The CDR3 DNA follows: TGTGCCAGCAGCCAGGTCAGCGGGAGAGGGGGGGACTACGAGCAGTACTTC. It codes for CASSQVSGRGGDYEQYF.

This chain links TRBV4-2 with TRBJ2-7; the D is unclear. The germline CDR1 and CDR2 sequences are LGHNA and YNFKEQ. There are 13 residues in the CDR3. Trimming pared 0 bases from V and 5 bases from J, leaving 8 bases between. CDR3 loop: CASSQDAWDEQYF. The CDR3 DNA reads TGTGCCAGCAGCCAAGATGCGTGGGACGAGCAGTACTTC.

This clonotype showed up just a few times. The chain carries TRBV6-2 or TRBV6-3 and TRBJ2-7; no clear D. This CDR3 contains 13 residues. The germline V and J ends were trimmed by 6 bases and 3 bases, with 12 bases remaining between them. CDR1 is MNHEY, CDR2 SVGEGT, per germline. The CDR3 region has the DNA TGTGCCAGCAGCTACGGGCTGGACTACGAGCAGTACTTC. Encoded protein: CASSYGLDYEQYF.

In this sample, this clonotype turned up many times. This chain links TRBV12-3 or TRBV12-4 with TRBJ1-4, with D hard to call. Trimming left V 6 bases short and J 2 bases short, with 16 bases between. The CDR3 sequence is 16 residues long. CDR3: CASRKRGSGTNEKLFF. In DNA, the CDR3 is TGTGCCAGCAGGAAACGGGGTTCGGGGACTAATGAAAAACTGTTTTTT.

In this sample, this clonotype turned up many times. The CDR3 nucleotides are TGTGCCTGGAGTGTACGTTGGGACAGGGTAATAGAGACCCAGTACTTC. Residues: CAWSVRWDRVIETQYF. This chain uses TRBV30 with TRBJ2-5; 9 positions agree with TRBD1. Trimming cost V 0 bases and J 4 bases; bases outside gene matches: 9. Per the germline V gene, CDR1 is GTSNPN and CDR2 is SVGIG (reference sequence). The CDR3 contains 16 residues.

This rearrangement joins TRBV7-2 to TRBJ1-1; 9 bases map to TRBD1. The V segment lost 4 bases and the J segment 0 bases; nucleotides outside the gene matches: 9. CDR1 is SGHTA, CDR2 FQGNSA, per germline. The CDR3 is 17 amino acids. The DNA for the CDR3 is TGTGCCAGCAGCTCGATAGGGACAGGGTTTTTGAACACTGAAGCTTTCTTT. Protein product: CASSSIGTGFLNTEAFF.

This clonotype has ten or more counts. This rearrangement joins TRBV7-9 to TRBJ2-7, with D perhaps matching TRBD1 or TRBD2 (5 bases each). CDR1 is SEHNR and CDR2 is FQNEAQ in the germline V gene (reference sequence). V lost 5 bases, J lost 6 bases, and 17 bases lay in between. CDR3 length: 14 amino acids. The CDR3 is CASSPEGRVGEQYF. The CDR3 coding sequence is TGTGCCAGCAGCCCCGAGGGACGGGTCGGCGAGCAGTACTTC.

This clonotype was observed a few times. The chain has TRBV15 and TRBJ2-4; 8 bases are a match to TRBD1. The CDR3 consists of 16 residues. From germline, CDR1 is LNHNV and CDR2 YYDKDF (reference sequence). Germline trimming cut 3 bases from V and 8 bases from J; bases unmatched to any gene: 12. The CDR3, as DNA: TGTGCCACCAGCAGTGGAGCAGGGGGCGCGAGAGACATTCAGTACTTC. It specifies CATSSGAGGARDIQYF. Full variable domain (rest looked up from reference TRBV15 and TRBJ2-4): DAMVIQNPRYQVTQFGKPVTLSCSQTLNHNVMYWYQQKSSQAPKLLFHYYDKDFNNEADTPDNFQSRRPNTSFCFLDIRSPGLGDTAMYLCATSSGAGGARDIQYFGAGTRLSVL.

In DNA, the CDR3 is TGCGCCAGCAGCCAAGATGGTAGCGGATCCTACGAGCAGTACTTC. This codes for CASSQDGSGSYEQYF. The chain links TRBV4-3 to TRBJ2-7, with D possibly matching TRBD2 (6 bases). The germline CDR1 and CDR2 sequences are LGHNA and YSLEER. This CDR3 is 15 amino acids long. The germline V and J ends were trimmed by 0 bases and 1 base, with 10 bases remaining between them.

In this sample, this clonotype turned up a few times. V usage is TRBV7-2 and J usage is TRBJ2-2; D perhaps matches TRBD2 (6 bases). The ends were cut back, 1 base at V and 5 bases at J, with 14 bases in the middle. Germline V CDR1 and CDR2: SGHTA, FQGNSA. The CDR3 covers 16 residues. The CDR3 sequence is CASSLVGTSETGELFF. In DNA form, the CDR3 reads TGTGCCAGCAGCTTAGTCGGGACTTCGGAAACCGGGGAGCTGTTTTTT.

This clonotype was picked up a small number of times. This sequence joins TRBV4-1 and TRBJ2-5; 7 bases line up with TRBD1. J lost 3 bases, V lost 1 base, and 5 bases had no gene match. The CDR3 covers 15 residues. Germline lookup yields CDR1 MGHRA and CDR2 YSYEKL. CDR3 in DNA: TGCGCCAGCAGCCAAGCACTGACAGGGAAAGAGACCCAGTACTTC. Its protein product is CASSQALTGKETQYF.

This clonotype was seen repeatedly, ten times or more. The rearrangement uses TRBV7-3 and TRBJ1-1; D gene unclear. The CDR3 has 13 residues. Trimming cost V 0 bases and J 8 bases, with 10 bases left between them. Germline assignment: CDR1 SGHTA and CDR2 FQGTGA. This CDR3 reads CASSLTSDGEAFF. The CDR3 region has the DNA TGTGCCAGCAGCTTAACAAGCGACGGGGAAGCTTTCTTT.

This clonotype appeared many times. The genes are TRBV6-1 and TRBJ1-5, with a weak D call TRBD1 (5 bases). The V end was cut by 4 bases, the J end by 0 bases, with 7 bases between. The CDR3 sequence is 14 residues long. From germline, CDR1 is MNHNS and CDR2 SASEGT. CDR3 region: CASSAGRSNQPQHF. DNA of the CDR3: TGTGCCAGCAGTGCAGGGCGTAGCAATCAGCCCCAGCATTTT.

CDR3 in DNA: TGTGCCAGTAGTTCCGGGACAGGGGGTCTCGAGCAGTACTTC. Protein: CASSSGTGGLEQYF. The genes are TRBV19 and TRBJ2-7; 11 bases are a match to TRBD1. CDR1 and CDR2 (germline): LNHDA, SQIVND (reference sequence). V was pared by 5 bases and J by 6 bases, with 6 bases of the junction left unmatched. This CDR3 spans 14 amino acids.

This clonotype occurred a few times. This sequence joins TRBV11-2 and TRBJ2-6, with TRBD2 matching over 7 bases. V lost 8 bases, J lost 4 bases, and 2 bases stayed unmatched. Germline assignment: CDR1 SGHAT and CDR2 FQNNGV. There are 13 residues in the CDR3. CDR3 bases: TGTGCCAGCCGTAGCGGGGGGGCCAACGTCCTGACTTTC. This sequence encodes CASRSGGANVLTF.

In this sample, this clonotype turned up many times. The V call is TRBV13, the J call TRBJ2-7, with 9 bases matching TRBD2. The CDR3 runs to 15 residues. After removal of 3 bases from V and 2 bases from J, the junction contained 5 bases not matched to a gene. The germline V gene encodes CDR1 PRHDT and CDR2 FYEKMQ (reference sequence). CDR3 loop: CASSFGTSRTYEQYF. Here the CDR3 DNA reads TGTGCCAGCAGCTTCGGGACTAGCCGCACCTACGAGCAGTACTTC.

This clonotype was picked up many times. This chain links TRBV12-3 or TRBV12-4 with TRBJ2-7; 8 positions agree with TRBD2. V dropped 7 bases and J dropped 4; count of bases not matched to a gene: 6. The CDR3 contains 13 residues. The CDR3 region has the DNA TGTGCCAGCACTCCCGGGAGGGGGTACGAGCAGTACTTC. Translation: CASTPGRGYEQYF.

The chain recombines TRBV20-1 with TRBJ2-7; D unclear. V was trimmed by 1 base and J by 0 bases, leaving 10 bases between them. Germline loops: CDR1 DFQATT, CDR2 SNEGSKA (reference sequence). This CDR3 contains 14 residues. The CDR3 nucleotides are TGCAGTGCTAGAGCCGGGCCCCTCTCCTACGAGCAGTACTTC. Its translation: CSARAGPLSYEQYF.

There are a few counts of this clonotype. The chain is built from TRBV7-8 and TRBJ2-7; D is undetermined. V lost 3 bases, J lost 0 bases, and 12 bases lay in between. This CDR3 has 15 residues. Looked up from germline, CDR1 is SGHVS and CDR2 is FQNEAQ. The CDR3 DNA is TGTGCCAGCAGCTTCAGCTACCTATACTCCTACGAGCAGTACTTC. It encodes CASSFSYLYSYEQYF. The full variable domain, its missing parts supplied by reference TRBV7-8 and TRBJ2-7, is GAGVSQSPRYKVAKRGQDVALRCDPISGHVSLFWYQQALGQGPEFLTYFQNEAQLDKSGLPSDRFFAERPEGSVSTLKIQRTQQEDSAVYLCASSFSYLYSYEQYFGPGTRLTVT.

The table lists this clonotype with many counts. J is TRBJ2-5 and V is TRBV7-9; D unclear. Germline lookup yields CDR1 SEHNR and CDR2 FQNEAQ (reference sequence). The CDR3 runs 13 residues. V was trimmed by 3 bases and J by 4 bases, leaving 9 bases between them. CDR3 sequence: CASSFEVAETQYF. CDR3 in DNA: TGTGCCAGCAGCTTCGAGGTAGCAGAGACCCAGTACTTC. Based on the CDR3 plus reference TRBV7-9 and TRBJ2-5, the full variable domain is DTGVSQNPRHKITKRGQNVTFRCDPISEHNRLYWYRQTLGQGPEFLTYFQNEAQLEKSRLLSDRFSAERPKGSFSTLEIQRTEQGDSAMYLCASSFEVAETQYFGPGTRLLVL.

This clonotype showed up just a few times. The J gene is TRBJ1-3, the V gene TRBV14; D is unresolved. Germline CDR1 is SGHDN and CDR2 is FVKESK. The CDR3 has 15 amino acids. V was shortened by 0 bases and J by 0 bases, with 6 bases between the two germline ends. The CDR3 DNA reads TGTGCCAGCAGCCAAGAATATCACTCTGGAAACACCATATATTTT. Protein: CASSQEYHSGNTIYF.

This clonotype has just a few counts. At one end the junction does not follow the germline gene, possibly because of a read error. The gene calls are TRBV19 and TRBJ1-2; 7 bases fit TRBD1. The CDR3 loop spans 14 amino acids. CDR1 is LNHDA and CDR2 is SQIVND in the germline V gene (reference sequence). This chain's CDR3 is CTSSHTGEGVGYTF. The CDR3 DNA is TGTACCAGTAGCCACACAGGGGAGGGAGTTGGCTACACCTTC. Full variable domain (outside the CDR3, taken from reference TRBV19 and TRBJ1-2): DGGITQSPKYLFRKEGQNVTLSCEQNLNHDAMYWYRQDPGQGLRLIYYSQIVNDFQKGDIAEGYSVSREKKESFPLTVTSAQKNPTAFYLCTSSHTGEGVGYTFGSGTRLTVV.

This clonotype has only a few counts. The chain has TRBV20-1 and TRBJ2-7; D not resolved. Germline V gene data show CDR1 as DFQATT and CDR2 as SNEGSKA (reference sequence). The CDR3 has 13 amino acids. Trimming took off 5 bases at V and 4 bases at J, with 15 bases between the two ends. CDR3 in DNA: TGCAGTGCTGGCGGATTCCAGGTGTACGAGCAGTACTTC. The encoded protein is CSAGGFQVYEQYF.

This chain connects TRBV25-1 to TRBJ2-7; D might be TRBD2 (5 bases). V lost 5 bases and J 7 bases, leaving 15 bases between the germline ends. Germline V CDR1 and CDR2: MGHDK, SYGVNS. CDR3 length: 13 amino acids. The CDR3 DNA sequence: TGTGCCAGCAGTTTCCGAGTGTCGGGGGAGCAGTACTTC. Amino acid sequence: CASSFRVSGEQYF.

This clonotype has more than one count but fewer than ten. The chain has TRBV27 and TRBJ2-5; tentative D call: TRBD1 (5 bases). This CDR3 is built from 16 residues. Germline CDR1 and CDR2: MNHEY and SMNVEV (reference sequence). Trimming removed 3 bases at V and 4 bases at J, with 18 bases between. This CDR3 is CASSLTGVRGSETQYF. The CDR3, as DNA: TGTGCCAGCAGTTTGACTGGCGTTAGGGGATCAGAGACCCAGTACTTC.

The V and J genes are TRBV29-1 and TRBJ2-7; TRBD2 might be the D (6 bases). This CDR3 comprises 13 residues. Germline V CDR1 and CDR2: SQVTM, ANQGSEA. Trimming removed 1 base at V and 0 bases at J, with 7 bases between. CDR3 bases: TGCAGCGTTGAAGCCGGGAGCTCCTACGAGCAGTACTTC. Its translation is CSVEAGSSYEQYF.

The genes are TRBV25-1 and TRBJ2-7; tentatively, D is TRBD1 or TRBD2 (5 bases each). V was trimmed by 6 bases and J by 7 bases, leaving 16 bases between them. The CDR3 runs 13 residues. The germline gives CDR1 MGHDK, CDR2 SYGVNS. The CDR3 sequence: CASRTGASREQYF. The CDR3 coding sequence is TGTGCCAGCAGAACCGGGGCTTCTAGGGAGCAGTACTTC.

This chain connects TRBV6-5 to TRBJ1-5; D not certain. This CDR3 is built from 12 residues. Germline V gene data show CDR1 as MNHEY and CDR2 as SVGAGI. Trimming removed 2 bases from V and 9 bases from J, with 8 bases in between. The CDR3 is CASSYGNGPQHF. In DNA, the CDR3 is TGTGCCAGCAGTTACGGGAATGGGCCCCAGCATTTT.

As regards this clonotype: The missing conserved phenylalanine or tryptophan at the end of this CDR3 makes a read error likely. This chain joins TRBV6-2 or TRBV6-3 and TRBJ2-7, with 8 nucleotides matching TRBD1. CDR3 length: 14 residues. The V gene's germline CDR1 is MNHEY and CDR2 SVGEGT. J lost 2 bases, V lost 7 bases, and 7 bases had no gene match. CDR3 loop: CASNPGQATYEQYL. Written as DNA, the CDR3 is TGTGCCAGCAACCCGGGACAGGCAACCTACGAGCAGTACCTC.

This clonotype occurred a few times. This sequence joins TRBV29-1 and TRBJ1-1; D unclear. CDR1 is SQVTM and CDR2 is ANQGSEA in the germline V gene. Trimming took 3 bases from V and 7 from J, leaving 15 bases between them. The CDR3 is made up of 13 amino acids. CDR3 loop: CSVEGNSRREAFF. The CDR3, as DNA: TGCAGCGTTGAGGGGAATTCCAGACGTGAAGCTTTCTTT.